The rows below give T cell receptor beta chains drawn from one sample of a study of beta chain features in type 1 diabetes. Sequenced by immunoSEQ multiplex PCR; TCRdb stores in-frame clones only, minus some. The table lists a few hundred thousand clones, around a quarter of them singletons, with 3% to 4% in the top ten. The sample comprised central memory CD4+ T cells from blood. The receptors originated from a man aged 30 to 45 in good health. The conserved cysteine and the conserved F or W are not part of the CDR3 here. Size tells how often a clone was seen (once, few, many) or the class of an expanded clone, and some rows leave it out.

clone size: few
V gene: TRBV7-2
CDR3 protein: ASSSGLAVSYEQY

clone size: few
V gene: TRBV7-7
CDR3 protein: ASSSDRGGIQY

clone size: many
V gene: TRBV29-1
CDR3 protein: SVEGDRGGGQY

clone size: few
V gene: TRBV28
CDR3 protein: ASSSSGNTGELF

clone size: -
V gene: TRBV5-1
CDR3 protein: ASRAGGGRETQY

clone size: -
V gene: TRBV18
CDR3 protein: ASSPKGSTDTQY

clone size: few
V gene: TRBV4-3
CDR3 protein: ASSLDRGYEQY

clone size: -
V gene: TRBV7-8
CDR3 protein: ASSPRAGGIYEQY

clone size: -
V gene: TRBV27
CDR3 protein: ASSLWPILAGARSYNEQF

clone size: few
V gene: TRBV30
CDR3 protein: AWSGASVNTEAF

clone size: -
V gene: TRBV6-6
CDR3 protein: ASSYARRDEQF

clone size: -
V gene: TRBV10-1
CDR3 protein: ASSESGTQY

clone size: -
V gene: TRBV9
CDR3 protein: ASSAPRGDRARNEQF

clone size: -
V gene: TRBV9
CDR3 protein: ASGPGTFSANTIY

clone size: few
V gene: TRBV30
CDR3 protein: ACDRGGTEAF

clone size: few
V gene: TRBV4-3
CDR3 protein: ASSQGTGTFYGYT

clone size: -
V gene: TRBV28
CDR3 protein: ASSLGQGEAF

clone size: few
V gene: TRBV30
CDR3 protein: AWSVGGGGYEQY

clone size: few
V gene: TRBV6-1
CDR3 protein: ASRDIFGYEQY

clone size: few
V gene: TRBV14
CDR3 protein: ASSQVWGEQY

clone size: -
V gene: TRBV27
CDR3 protein: ASRLDVAGRGTQY

clone size: -
V gene: TRBV5-1
CDR3 protein: ASSFGTSRETQY